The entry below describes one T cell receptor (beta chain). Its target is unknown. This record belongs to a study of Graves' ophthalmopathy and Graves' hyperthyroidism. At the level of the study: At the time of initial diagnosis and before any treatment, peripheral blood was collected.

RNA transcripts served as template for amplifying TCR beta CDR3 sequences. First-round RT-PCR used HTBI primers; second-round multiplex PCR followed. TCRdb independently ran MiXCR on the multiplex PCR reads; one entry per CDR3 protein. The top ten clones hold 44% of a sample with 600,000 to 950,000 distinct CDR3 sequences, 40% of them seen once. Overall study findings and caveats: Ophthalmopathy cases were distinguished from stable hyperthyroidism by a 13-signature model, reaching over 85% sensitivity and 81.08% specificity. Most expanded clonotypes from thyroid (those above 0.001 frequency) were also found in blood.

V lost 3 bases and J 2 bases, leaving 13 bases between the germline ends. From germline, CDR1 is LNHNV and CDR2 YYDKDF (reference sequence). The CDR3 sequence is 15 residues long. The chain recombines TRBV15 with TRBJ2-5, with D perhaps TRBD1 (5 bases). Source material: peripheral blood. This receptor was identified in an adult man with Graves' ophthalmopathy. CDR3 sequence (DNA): TGTGCCACCAGCAGGTCGTCAGACAGACAAGAGACCCAGTACTTC. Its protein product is CATSRSSDRQETQYF.